Listed here are 25 T cell receptor beta chains from one sample, sequenced in a study of blood T cell repertoires in COVID-19. This table comes from immunoSEQ multiplex PCR, and its TCRdb copy is limited to in-frame clones, with some not included. The data contain approximately 190,000 clones, about 80% of them singletons. The sequencing sample was made of peripheral blood. The receptor set was obtained from a human donor with acute or convalescent COVID-19. The donor label of this sample is uncertain.

The chain has TRBV27 and TRBJ1-2; maybe TRBD1 (6 bases). The CDR3 length is 13 residues. V was cut by 3 bases and J by 4 bases, with 9 bases left in between. Germline lookup yields CDR1 MNHEY and CDR2 SMNVEV (reference sequence). The chain's CDR3 is CASSFTGTYGYTF. The CDR3 bases are TGTGCCAGCAGTTTTACAGGGACCTATGGCTACACCTTC.

V and J are TRBV18 and TRBJ2-1; possibly TRBD1 for D (5 bases). Germline V gene data show CDR1 as KGHSH and CDR2 as LQKENI. V lost 2 bases to trimming and J lost 7 bases, with 6 bases between them. The CDR3 runs to 12 residues. CDR3 DNA sequence: TGTGCCAGCTCACCAACAGGAAATGAGCAGTTCTTC. Amino acid sequence: CASSPTGNEQFF.

The chain links TRBV5-1 to TRBJ1-1; maybe TRBD1 (5 bases). In germline, CDR1 is SGHRS, CDR2 YFSETQ. Trimming removed 6 bases from V and 4 bases from J, with 19 bases in between. The length of the CDR3 is 15 residues. This chain's CDR3 is CASTISFGQGTEAFF. As DNA, the CDR3 is TGCGCCAGCACAATTTCGTTCGGGCAGGGCACTGAAGCTTTCTTT.

A single count supports this clone. The chain employs TRBV19 and TRBJ1-3, with D perhaps TRBD1 (5 bases). The CDR3 spans 14 residues. The V gene lost 7 bases and the J gene lost 2 bases, with 12 bases spanning the gap. CDR1 is LNHDA, CDR2 SQIVND, per germline (reference sequence). CDR3: CASNGGSPGNTIYF. The CDR3 coding sequence is TGTGCCAGTAACGGGGGTTCCCCTGGAAACACCATATATTTT. Complete variable domain (other parts from reference TRBV19 and TRBJ1-3): DGGITQSPKYLFRKEGQNVTLSCEQNLNHDAMYWYRQDPGQGLRLIYYSQIVNDFQKGDIAEGYSVSREKKESFPLTVTSAQKNPTAFYLCASNGGSPGNTIYFGEGSWLTVV.

The chain has TRBV10-2 and TRBJ2-3; D is perhaps TRBD2 (5 bases). The CDR3 length is 21 residues. The germline V gene has CDR1 WSHSY and CDR2 SAAADI. Trimming shortened V by 6 bases and J by 0 bases, and 31 bases separated the two germline ends. In DNA, the CDR3 is TGCGCCAGCAGACCGGGCACCTATCAGGACTCCCGAGGAAGGAGCACAGATACGCAGTATTTT. Translated, it gives CASRPGTYQDSRGRSTDTQYF.

V usage is TRBV3-1 (or the pseudogene TRBV3-2) and J usage is TRBJ1-3; no definite D call. Trimming shortened V by 0 bases and J by 7 bases, and 13 bases separated the two germline ends. The germline V gene has CDR1 LGHDT and CDR2 YNNKEL (reference sequence). The CDR3 loop spans 15 amino acids. The CDR3 sequence: CASSQERLRGNTIYF. DNA for the CDR3: TGTGCCAGCAGCCAAGAAAGGCTAAGAGGGAACACCATATATTTT.

V gene TRBV5-1 combines with J gene TRBJ1-5; D possibly corresponds to TRBD1 (5 bases). Germline V gene sequence: CDR1 SGHRS, CDR2 YFSETQ. V gave up 0 bases and J gave up 3 bases, with 13 bases separating them. The CDR3 covers 16 residues. CDR3 in amino acids: CASSLVPGPYNQPQHF. DNA of the CDR3: TGCGCCAGCAGCTTGGTTCCAGGGCCATACAATCAGCCCCAGCATTTT.

This clone was detected only a few times. The chain is built from TRBV5-5 and TRBJ2-1; a possible D gene is TRBD1 (6 bases). CDR3 length: 14 amino acids. Germline CDR1 is SGHKS and CDR2 is YYEKEE (reference sequence). The V end lost 2 bases, the J end lost 2 bases, and 8 bases lay between the germline ends. CDR3 nucleotides: TGTGCCAGCAGCTTTGGGGGCCCCTACAATGAGCAGTTCTTC. Amino acids: CASSFGGPYNEQFF.

In this sample, this clone turned up many times. The V gene is TRBV24-1, the J gene TRBJ2-1, with 10 positions matching TRBD2. V shed 9 bases, J shed 7 bases, and the junction held 8 bases outside the gene matches. The CDR3 has 14 amino acids. Germline V gene lookup returns CDR1 KGHDR and CDR2 SFDVKD. The CDR3 loop is CATYWASGRNEQFF. The CDR3, as DNA: TGTGCCACCTATTGGGCTAGCGGGAGAAATGAGCAGTTCTTC.

This chain uses TRBV23-1 with TRBJ2-3, with D perhaps TRBD2 (5 bases). TRBV23-1 is labeled an ORF, and its function is uncertain. The CDR3 covers 16 residues. The V end was cut by 2 bases, the J end by 6 bases, with 18 bases between. DNA for the CDR3: TGCGCCAGCAGTCAAGACTCTGGCGGGCCTGAGGATACGCAGTATTTT. Amino acids: CASSQDSGGPEDTQYF.

This chain joins TRBV4-2 and TRBJ1-2, with a possible D match to TRBD1 (5 bases). CDR3 length equals 13 residues. Germline V gives CDR1 LGHNA, CDR2 YNFKEQ. The V end lost 1 base, the J end lost 6 bases, and 9 bases lay between the germline ends. The CDR3 loop is CASSQGGGDGYTF. DNA of the CDR3: TGTGCCAGCAGCCAAGGGGGCGGTGATGGCTACACCTTC.

This clone has more than one count but fewer than ten. The rearrangement uses TRBV30 and TRBJ2-7; D unresolved. Trimming took off 4 bases at V and 3 bases at J, with 4 bases between the two ends. CDR3 length: 10 amino acids. Germline CDR1 reads GTSNPN; CDR2 reads SVGIG (reference sequence). The CDR3 sequence is CAWIYYEQYF. Here the CDR3 DNA reads TGTGCCTGGATCTACTACGAGCAGTACTTC.

This clone has a handful of counts. This specimen includes other DNA sequences encoding the same CDR3. The chain joins TRBV30 to TRBJ1-1; no clear D gene. The CDR3 spans 14 residues. Germline loops: CDR1 GTSNPN, CDR2 SVGIG (reference sequence). Trimming cost V 3 bases and J 2 bases, with 13 bases left between them. As DNA, the CDR3 is TGTGCCTGGAGACTCGGGAGACTAAACACTGAAGCTTTCTTT. Protein sequence: CAWRLGRLNTEAFF.

The chain links TRBV3-1 (or the pseudogene TRBV3-2) to TRBJ1-4; a weak D match, TRBD1 (5 bases). Germline V CDR1 and CDR2: LGHDT, YNNKEL (reference sequence). V dropped 1 base and J dropped 0 bases, with 18 bases sitting between them. The CDR3 spans 19 residues. CDR3 sequence: CASSQVNLGQQTTNEKLFF. For the CDR3, the DNA is TGTGCCAGCAGCCAAGTCAATCTCGGACAACAGACAACTAATGAAAAACTGTTTTTT.

The J gene is TRBJ1-1, the V gene TRBV12-3 or TRBV12-4; no definite D call. The CDR3 has 13 amino acids. Trimming took off 4 bases at V and 1 base at J, with 7 bases between the two ends. CDR3 nucleotide sequence: TGTGCCAGCAGTTCCCGGGAGAACACTGAAGCTTTCTTT. Amino acid sequence: CASSSRENTEAFF.

V is TRBV3-1 (or the pseudogene TRBV3-2) and J is TRBJ1-3; 9 nucleotides align to TRBD1. Trimming cost V 3 bases and J 0 bases; bases outside gene matches: 3. The CDR3 contains 16 residues. Looked up from germline, CDR1 is LGHDT and CDR2 is YNNKEL (reference sequence). CDR3 sequence (DNA): TGTGCCAGCAGCCAGTGGACAGGGGACTCTGGAAACACCATATATTTT. Protein product: CASSQWTGDSGNTIYF.

This chain joins TRBV6-5 and TRBJ2-7, with D tentatively TRBD2 (5 bases). This CDR3 has 13 amino acids. Trimming shortened V by 7 bases and J by 0 bases, and 10 bases separated the two germline ends. The germline gives CDR1 MNHEY, CDR2 SVGAGI. CDR3 protein: CASISGSSYEQYF. DNA for the CDR3: TGTGCCAGCATTTCGGGGTCCTCCTACGAGCAGTACTTC.

The chain carries TRBV12-5 and TRBJ2-7, with D possibly being TRBD2 (5 bases). The germline V gene encodes CDR1 LGHNT and CDR2 FRNRAP. V lost 4 bases and J lost 2, with 18 bases in between. The CDR3 extends over 16 amino acids. For the CDR3, the DNA is TGTGCTAGTGGTTCCCCGAGCGGCCAATCCCCCTACGAGCAGTACTTC. Residues: CASGSPSGQSPYEQYF.

The chain has TRBV6-5 and TRBJ1-6; D not certain. With 2 bases removed from V and 5 bases from J, the gap between germline ends came to 10 bases. CDR1 is MNHEY and CDR2 is SVGAGI in the germline V gene. The CDR3 runs 15 residues. The CDR3 loop is CASSYGSTNNSPLHF. The DNA of the CDR3 is TGTGCCAGCAGTTACGGCAGTACCAATAATTCACCCCTCCACTTT.

V gene TRBV3-1 (or the pseudogene TRBV3-2) combines with J gene TRBJ2-2, with 7 bases fitting TRBD2. This CDR3 spans 15 amino acids. Germline V lookup: CDR1 LGHDT, CDR2 YNNKEL (reference sequence). After removal of 4 bases from V and 1 base from J, the junction contained 3 bases not matched to a gene. For the CDR3, the DNA is TGTGCCAGCAGCCGGGAGGGCCGGAACACCGGGGAGCTGTTTTTT. It specifies CASSREGRNTGELFF.

This clone occurred once. This chain uses TRBV15 with TRBJ1-5, with TRBD1 identical over 9 bases. Germline CDR1 is LNHNV and CDR2 is YYDKDF (reference sequence). J was trimmed by 0 bases and V by 0 bases; bases with no gene match: 12. This CDR3 is 20 amino acids long. CDR3 sequence reads: CATSRDQRGQGYPSNQPQHF. CDR3 DNA sequence: TGTGCCACCAGCAGAGATCAGCGGGGACAGGGATACCCTAGCAATCAGCCCCAGCATTTT.

The chain recombines TRBV2 with TRBJ1-1; TRBD1 agrees at 9 bases. The CDR3 is made up of 15 amino acids. J lost 5 bases, V lost 5 bases, and 9 bases had no gene match. The germline CDR1 and CDR2 sequences are SNHLY and FYNNEI. The CDR3 loop is CASSLSQGAGTEAFF. CDR3 DNA: TGTGCCAGCAGTTTATCACAGGGGGCCGGGACTGAAGCTTTCTTT.

This clone occurred a few times. J is TRBJ2-1 and V is TRBV12-3 or TRBV12-4, with D possibly matching TRBD1 (5 bases). This CDR3 region has 12 residues. V shed 6 bases and J shed 5 bases, with 8 bases lying between them. The CDR3 DNA reads as TGTGCCAGCAGGGGGCCGGACAATGAGCAGTTCTTC. This codes for CASRGPDNEQFF.

This sequence joins TRBV27 and TRBJ2-7; TRBD2 is a possible D gene (6 bases). The CDR3 loop spans 14 amino acids. The germline V and J ends were trimmed by 3 bases and 3 bases, with 12 bases remaining between them. Per the germline V gene, CDR1 is MNHEY and CDR2 is SMNVEV (reference sequence). CDR3 amino acids: CASSFWAGSYEQYF. CDR3 in DNA: TGTGCCAGCAGTTTCTGGGCGGGGAGCTACGAGCAGTACTTC.

The gene calls are TRBV24-1 and TRBJ2-2; maybe TRBD2 (5 bases). The CDR3 has 14 amino acids. V was clipped by 9 bases and J by 0 bases, with 10 bases between them. Germline V CDR1 and CDR2: KGHDR, SFDVKD. The CDR3 nucleotides read TGTGCCACCTCTACGGACTCGAACACCGGGGAGCTGTTTTTT. This gives the protein CATSTDSNTGELFF.